This T cell receptor (beta chain) was found in a study of shared clonotypes between healthy human individuals (dated by TCRdb to 2018 to 2020). Broadly, across the study: Two women and three men aged 18 to 49 years were included in the cohort. For each donor, CD4 naive and CD4 memory were each given three plates, CD8 naive was given two plates, and CD8 memory was given one plate. To estimate repertoire size and how much clonotypes are shared between individuals, the study performed deep sequencing of blood TCR repertoires from five healthy adults. To increase sequencing depth and limit assay-specific biases, TCR repertoire library preparation and sequencing were carried out by different laboratories using diverse techniques. Per donor, leukapheresis produced somewhere between about 0.9 and 9.5 billion PBMCs.

Broader findings and caveats from the paper: Rarefaction of sorted-subset datasets indicated incomplete sequencing despite the large sequencing depth. Based on pairwise subsampling, the degree of clonotype sharing among donors was expected to be affected by sequencing depth. Naive subsets generally had larger estimated clonotype richness than memory subsets. Compared with non-shared clonotypes, clonotypes shared by all four sorted-subset donors had higher generation probabilities. Only blood was sampled, and tissue TCR repertoires likely differ from those in blood. Sharing across a handful of donors was observed for roughly 5.4% of naive CD4, 3% to 3.5% of naive CD8, 2% to 2.5% of memory CD4, and about 0.4% of memory CD8 clonotypes. Because the study included a small number of donors, the genetic and exposure-history diversity represented was limited.

As regards this clone: Its antigen specificity is not known. The record has no base qualities; no much larger clone is one base away.

Healthy HIV-negative adults with no recently reported acute infections or vaccinations were included as donors. Only Caucasian adults living in Nashville, Tennessee, USA were represented among the donors. CD4+ T cells were enriched by magnetic negative selection, after which naive cells were positively selected on CD45RA and the negative fraction was taken as the memory subset. After blood collection by leukapheresis, PBMCs were isolated using Ficoll-Histopaque density gradient centrifugation and then cryopreserved in the vapor phase of liquid nitrogen. Analytical flow cytometry was used to check the purity and quantity of each magnetically sorted T cell population. From each sorted fraction, genomic DNA was isolated and quantified by UV absorbance on a Nanodrop 2000c. Using the deep immunoSEQ assay, TCR CDR3 regions were amplified from genomic DNA by multiplex PCR. For each cell subset, the extracted genomic DNA was distributed evenly across all wells of several immunoSEQ 96-well plates, and each plate served as one replicate. For sorted subsets, each replicate PCR was loaded with roughly 0.2 ug genomic DNA, equivalent to approximately 27,000 T cell genomes. Purified libraries were quantified with a Qubit 3.0 fluorometer, sized on a Bioanalyzer 2100, and re-quantified with the KAPA Library Quantification kit. Each immunoSEQ 96-well plate was sequenced on its own single-read 150-cycle Illumina NextSeq 550 flow cell. The authors' analysis ran thus. Because the immunoSEQ output held only junctional sequences and lacked quality scores, the filtering could not match the filtering applied to full-length reads. Sequences were annotated with PyIR, a Python wrapper for IgBLAST v1.9, using IMGT germline references to assign V/J genes and CDR3. Reads with weak V/J assignments (E-value above 1e-6), missing CDR3, stop codons, out-of-frame junctions, or ambiguous translated residues were removed. V3J clonotypes were defined as sequences sharing an identical inferred V gene, J gene, and CDR3 amino acid sequence. Percentage overlap between repertoires was calculated by dividing the number of shared unique clonotypes by the size of the smaller repertoire. RTK rarefaction, the Chao1 estimator, and Recon v2.1 estimates of unobserved clonotypes were used to assess repertoire richness. Generation probabilities for all TCRbeta clonotypes obtained by the gDNA method from a handful of donors were computed using OLGA. TCRdb stores this immuneACCESS table with in-frame sequences only. Part of the clones is absent; in the studies checked, under half of the shortfall reflects unresolved V genes, and no reason is known for the rest. From that table come the V and J calls and clone size; the DNA was used to work out D and trimming. The sample profile shows millions of clones; 95% of them were found once. Together, the top ten hold 0.1% to 0.15% of the sample.

Sequenced input: naive CD4+ T cells sorted from blood. The cell subset or site label on this specimen signifies: CD45RA+ positively selected. This receptor was taken from a man between 18 and 35 years old in good health.

The CDR3 in this case is CASSLAGTGADYEQYF. The DNA sequence is as follows: TGTGCCAGCAGCTTGGCGGGAACAGGGGCTGACTACGAGCAGTACTTC. This receptor chain uses TRBV5-8 and TRBJ2-7; TRBD1 agrees with 7 junctional bases. Including the terminal cysteine and phenylalanine, the CDR3 comprises 16 residues. Left in the record is the CDR3 DNA by itself, 48 bases read in frame from the first base. In the germline V gene, CDR1 corresponds to SGHTS and CDR2 to YDEGEE. Trimming leaves V shorter by 0 bases and J shorter by 3 bases, with the junction holding 9 bases beyond the gene matches.